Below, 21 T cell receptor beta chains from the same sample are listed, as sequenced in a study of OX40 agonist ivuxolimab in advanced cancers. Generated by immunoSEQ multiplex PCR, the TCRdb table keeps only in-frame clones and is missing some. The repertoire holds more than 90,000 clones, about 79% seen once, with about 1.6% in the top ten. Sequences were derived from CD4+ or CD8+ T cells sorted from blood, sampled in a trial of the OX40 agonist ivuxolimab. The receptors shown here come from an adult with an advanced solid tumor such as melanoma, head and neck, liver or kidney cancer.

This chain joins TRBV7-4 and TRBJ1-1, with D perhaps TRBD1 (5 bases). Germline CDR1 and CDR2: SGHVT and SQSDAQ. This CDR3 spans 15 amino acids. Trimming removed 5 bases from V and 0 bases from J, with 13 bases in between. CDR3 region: CASSLPGTMNTEAFF. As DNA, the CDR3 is TGTGCCAGCAGCCTACCAGGGACTATGAACACTGAAGCTTTCTTT.

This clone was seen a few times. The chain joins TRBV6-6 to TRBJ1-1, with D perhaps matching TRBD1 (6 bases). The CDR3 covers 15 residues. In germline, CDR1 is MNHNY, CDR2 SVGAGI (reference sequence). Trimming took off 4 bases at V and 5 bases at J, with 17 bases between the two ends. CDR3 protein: CASSSTKQGGTEAFF. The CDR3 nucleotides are TGTGCCAGCAGTTCGACGAAACAGGGCGGGACTGAAGCTTTCTTT.

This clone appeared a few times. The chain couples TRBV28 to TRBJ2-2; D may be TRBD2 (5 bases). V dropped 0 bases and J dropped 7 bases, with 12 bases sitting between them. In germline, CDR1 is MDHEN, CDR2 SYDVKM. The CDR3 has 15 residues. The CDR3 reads CASSLWRTRGGELFF. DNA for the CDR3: TGTGCCAGCAGTTTATGGAGGACCCGGGGCGGGGAGCTGTTTTTT. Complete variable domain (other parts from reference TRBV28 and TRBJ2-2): DVKVTQSSRYLVKRTGEKVFLECVQDMDHENMFWYRQDPGLGLRLIYFSYDVKMKEKGDIPEGYSVSREKKERFSLILESASTNQTSMYLCASSLWRTRGGELFFGEGSRLTVL.

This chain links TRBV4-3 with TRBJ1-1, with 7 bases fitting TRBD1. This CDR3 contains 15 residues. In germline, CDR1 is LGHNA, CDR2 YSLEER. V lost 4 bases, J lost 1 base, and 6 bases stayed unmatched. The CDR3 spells CASSRGDSQNTEAFF. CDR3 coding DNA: TGCGCCAGCAGCCGAGGGGACAGCCAGAACACTGAAGCTTTCTTT.

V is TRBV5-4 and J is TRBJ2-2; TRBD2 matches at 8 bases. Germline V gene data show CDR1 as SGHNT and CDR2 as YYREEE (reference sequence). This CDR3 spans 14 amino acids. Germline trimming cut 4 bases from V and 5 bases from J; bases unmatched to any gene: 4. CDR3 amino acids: CASSPRGGTGELFF. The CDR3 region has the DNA TGTGCCAGCAGCCCCCGGGGGGGGACCGGGGAGCTGTTTTTT.

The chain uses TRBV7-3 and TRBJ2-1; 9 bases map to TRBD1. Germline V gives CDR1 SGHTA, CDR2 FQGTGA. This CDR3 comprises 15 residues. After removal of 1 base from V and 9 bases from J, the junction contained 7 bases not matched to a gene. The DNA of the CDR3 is TGTGCCAGCAGCTTAAGCGACAGGGGGAAGGCTGAGCAGTTCTTC. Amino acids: CASSLSDRGKAEQFF.

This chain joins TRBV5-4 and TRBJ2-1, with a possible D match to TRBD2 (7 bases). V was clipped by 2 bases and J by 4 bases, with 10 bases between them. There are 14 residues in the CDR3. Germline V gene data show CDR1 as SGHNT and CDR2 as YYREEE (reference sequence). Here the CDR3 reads CASSLGGAYNEQFF. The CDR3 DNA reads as TGTGCCAGCAGCTTAGGGGGGGCATACAATGAGCAGTTCTTC.

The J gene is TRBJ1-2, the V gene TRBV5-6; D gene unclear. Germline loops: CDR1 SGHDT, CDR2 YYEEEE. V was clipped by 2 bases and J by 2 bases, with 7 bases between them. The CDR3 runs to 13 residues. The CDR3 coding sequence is TGTGCCAGCAGCTTACGGTCAAACTATGGCTACACCTTC. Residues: CASSLRSNYGYTF.

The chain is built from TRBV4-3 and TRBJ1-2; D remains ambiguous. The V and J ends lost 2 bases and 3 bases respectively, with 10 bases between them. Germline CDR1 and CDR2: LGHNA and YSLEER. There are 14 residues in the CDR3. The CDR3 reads CASSQLRSHYGYTF. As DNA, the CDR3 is TGCGCCAGCAGCCAATTAAGGTCTCACTATGGCTACACCTTC.

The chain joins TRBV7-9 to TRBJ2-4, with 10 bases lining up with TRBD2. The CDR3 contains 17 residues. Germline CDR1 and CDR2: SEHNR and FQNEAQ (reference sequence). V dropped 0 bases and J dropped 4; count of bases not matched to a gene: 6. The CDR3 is CASSLAGSGGPKNIQYF. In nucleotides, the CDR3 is TGTGCCAGCAGCTTAGCAGGTAGCGGGGGGCCAAAAAACATTCAGTACTTC.

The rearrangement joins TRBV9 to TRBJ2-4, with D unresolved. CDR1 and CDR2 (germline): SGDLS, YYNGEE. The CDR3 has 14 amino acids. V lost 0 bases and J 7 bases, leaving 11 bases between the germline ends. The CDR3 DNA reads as TGTGCCAGCAGCGTAGGGGCAGAAGGGAACATTCAGTACTTC. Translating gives CASSVGAEGNIQYF.

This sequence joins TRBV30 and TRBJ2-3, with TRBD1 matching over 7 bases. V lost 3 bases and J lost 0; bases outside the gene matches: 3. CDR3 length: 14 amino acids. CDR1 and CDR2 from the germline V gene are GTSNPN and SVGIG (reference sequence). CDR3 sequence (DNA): TGTGCCTGGAGCCGGGACAGAAGCACAGATACGCAGTATTTT. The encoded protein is CAWSRDRSTDTQYF.

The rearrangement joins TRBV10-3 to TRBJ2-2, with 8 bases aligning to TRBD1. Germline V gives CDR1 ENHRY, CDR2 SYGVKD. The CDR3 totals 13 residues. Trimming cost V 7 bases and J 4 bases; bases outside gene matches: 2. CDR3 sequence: CAITQGGTGELFF. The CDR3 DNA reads TGTGCCATCACACAGGGGGGCACCGGGGAGCTGTTTTTT.

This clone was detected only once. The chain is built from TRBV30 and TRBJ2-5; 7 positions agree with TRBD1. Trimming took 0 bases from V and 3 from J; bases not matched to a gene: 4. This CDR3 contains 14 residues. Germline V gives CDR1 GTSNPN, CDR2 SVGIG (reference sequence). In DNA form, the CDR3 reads TGTGCCTGGAGTGTAGGGACAGAAAAAGAGACCCAGTACTTC. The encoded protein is CAWSVGTEKETQYF.

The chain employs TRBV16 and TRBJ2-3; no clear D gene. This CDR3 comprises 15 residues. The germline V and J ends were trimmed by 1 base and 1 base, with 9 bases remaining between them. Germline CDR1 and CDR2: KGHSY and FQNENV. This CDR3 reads CASSQFAVGTDTQYF. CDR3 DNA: TGTGCCAGCAGCCAATTCGCGGTGGGCACAGATACGCAGTATTTT.

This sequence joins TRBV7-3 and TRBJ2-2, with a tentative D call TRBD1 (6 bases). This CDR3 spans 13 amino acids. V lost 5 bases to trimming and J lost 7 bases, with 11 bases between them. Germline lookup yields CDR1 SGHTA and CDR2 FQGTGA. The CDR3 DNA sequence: TGTGCCAGCAGCAGACAGGTGAACGGGGAGCTGTTTTTT. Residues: CASSRQVNGELFF.

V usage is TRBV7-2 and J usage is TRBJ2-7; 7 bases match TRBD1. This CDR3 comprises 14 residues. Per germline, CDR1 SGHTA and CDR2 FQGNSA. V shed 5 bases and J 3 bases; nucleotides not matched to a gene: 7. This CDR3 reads CASSIDRVLYEQYF. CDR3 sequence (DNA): TGTGCCAGCAGCATAGACAGGGTACTCTACGAGCAGTACTTC. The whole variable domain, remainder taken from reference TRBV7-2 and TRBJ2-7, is GAGVSQSPSNKVTEKGKDVELRCDPISGHTALYWYRQSLGQGLEFLIYFQGNSAPDKSGLPSDRFSAERTGGSVSTLTIQRTQQEDSAVYLCASSIDRVLYEQYFGPGTRLTVT.

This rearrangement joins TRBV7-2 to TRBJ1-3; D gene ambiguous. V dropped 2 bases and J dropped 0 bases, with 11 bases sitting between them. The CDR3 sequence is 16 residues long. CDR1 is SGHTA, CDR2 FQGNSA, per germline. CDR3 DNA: TGTGCCAGCAGCTTATCGAAGGCGGACTCTGGAAACACCATATATTTT. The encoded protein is CASSLSKADSGNTIYF. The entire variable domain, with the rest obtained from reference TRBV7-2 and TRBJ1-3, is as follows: GAGVSQSPSNKVTEKGKDVELRCDPISGHTALYWYRQSLGQGLEFLIYFQGNSAPDKSGLPSDRFSAERTGGSVSTLTIQRTQQEDSAVYLCASSLSKADSGNTIYFGEGSWLTVV.

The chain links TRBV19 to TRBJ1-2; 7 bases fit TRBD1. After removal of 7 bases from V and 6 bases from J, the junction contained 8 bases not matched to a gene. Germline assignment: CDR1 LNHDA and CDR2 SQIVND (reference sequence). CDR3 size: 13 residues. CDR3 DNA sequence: TGTGCCAGTATTAACAGGGGATCGGATGGCTACACCTTC. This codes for CASINRGSDGYTF.

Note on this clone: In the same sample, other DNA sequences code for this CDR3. The CDR3 loop reads CASSFSTSPLDYGYTF. The DNA for the CDR3 is TGTGCCAGCAGCTTTTCAACATCCCCACTCGACTATGGCTACACCTTC. The chain employs TRBV28 and TRBJ1-2; the D is unclear. With 6 bases removed from V and 3 bases from J, the gap between germline ends came to 20 bases. Germline CDR1 and CDR2: MDHEN and SYDVKM. This CDR3 region has 16 residues.

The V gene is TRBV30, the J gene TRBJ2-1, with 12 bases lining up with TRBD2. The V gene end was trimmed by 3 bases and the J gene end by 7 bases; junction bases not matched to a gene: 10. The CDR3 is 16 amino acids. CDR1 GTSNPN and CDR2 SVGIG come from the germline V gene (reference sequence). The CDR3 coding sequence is TGTGCCTGGAGCCTTCTAGCGGGAGGGCCTGGGAATGAGCAGTTCTTC. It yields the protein CAWSLLAGGPGNEQFF.